One TCR beta chain is described in this entry. What it binds is not known. The data originate from a study of CD8+CD57+ T cells in acquired aplastic anemia. Turning to the study itself: On average, sorted CD4+ and CD8+ cells gave 3.2 ug of DNA.

The template used for profiling TCR beta VDJ and CDR3 was genomic DNA. TCRdb used MiXCR to reprocess the reads, holding one entry per CDR3 protein. Among 300,000 or so distinct CDR3 sequences listed, 45% to 65% were seen once. Notes on the study in general: About 29 CD8+ CDR3 sequences occurred in both the patients and the controls.

This sequence was found in a human donor with severe aplastic anemia or a healthy control (not recorded which). Sequenced sample: sorted CD4+, CD8+, or CD8+CD57+ T cells (not recorded which) from PBMCs.

The CDR3 DNA follows: TGTGCCAGCAGGGTTAAACCGGGACTTTCCGACAGATCCTATAATTCACCCCTCCACTTT. It specifies CASRVKPGLSDRSYNSPLHF. The chain employs TRBV7-2 and TRBJ1-6, with D perhaps TRBD1 (5 bases). The germline V gene encodes CDR1 SGHTA and CDR2 FQGNSA. CDR3 size: 20 residues. Trimming pared 6 bases from V and 1 base from J, leaving 25 bases between. The variable domain in full, completed from reference TRBV7-2 and TRBJ1-6, reads GAGVSQSPSNKVTEKGKDVELRCDPISGHTALYWYRQSLGQGLEFLIYFQGNSAPDKSGLPSDRFSAERTGGSVSTLTIQRTQQEDSAVYLCASRVKPGLSDRSYNSPLHFGNGTRLTVT.